Listed below are T cell receptor beta chains from one sample, sequenced in a study of blood T cell repertoires in COVID-19. The repertoire was sequenced with immunoSEQ multiplex PCR; TCRdb's copy has only in-frame clones and lacks some. Here the sample spans fewer than 20,000 clones, roughly four fifths being singletons. Specimen: peripheral blood. All receptors derive from a woman in her 70s with active COVID-19. The CDR3 runs from the conserved cysteine through the conserved F or W. Fields, in order: D gene, V gene, J gene, clone size, CDR3 DNA, CDR3 protein. The D gene is left open where the match is weak. Only some rows state a clone size, as once, few, many or a class for expanded clones.

NA	TRBV28	TRBJ2-1	NA	TGTGCCAGCAGTTCGGGCAGGGAGGAGTTCTTC	CASSSGREEFF
TRBD2	TRBV19	TRBJ2-1	NA	TGTGCCAGTAGTATTAGGGGACTAGCGGTGAGCTCCTACAATGAGCAGTTCTTC	CASSIRGLAVSSYNEQFF
NA	TRBV6-5	TRBJ2-5	NA	TGTGCCAGCAGCCAAGACAGGTTCCAAGAGACCCAGTACTTC	CASSQDRFQETQYF
NA	TRBV27	TRBJ2-7	NA	TGTGCCAGCAGTTTATGGTCGGACGTACCCCTCGTAGGGGCAAAGTACTTC	CASSLWSDVPLVGAKYF
TRBD2	TRBV3-1/TRBV3-2	TRBJ2-3	NA	TGTGCCAGCAGCCAAGAACAGCGGGAGGCAATGGCTAGCACAGATACGCAGTATTTT	CASSQEQREAMASTDTQYF
NA	TRBV18	TRBJ2-3	NA	TGTGCCAGCTCACTCACTAGGACCACAGATACGCAGTATTTT	CASSLTRTTDTQYF
NA	TRBV28	TRBJ1-1	NA	TGTGCCAGCAGTTTAACGAGTCTGAACACTGAAGCTTTCTTT	CASSLTSLNTEAFF
NA	TRBV6-5	TRBJ2-7	NA	TGTGCCAGCAGATCACAGGGAATCACCTACGAGCAGTACTTC	CASRSQGITYEQYF
TRBD1	TRBV4-1	TRBJ2-3	NA	TGCGCCAGCAGCCTTCGACAGGGGGAGACAGATACGCAGTATTTT	CASSLRQGETDTQYF
NA	TRBV27	TRBJ2-5	few	TGTGCCAGCAAAGCCCAACAGGGAGGGGAGACCCAGTACTTC	CASKAQQGGETQYF
TRBD2	TRBV9	TRBJ2-1	once	TGTGCCAGCAGCGTCGCGGCGGGAGGCCTGAACAATGAGCAGTTCTTC	CASSVAAGGLNNEQFF
NA	TRBV5-4	TRBJ1-3	NA	TGTGCCAGCAGCCATTCAGGGGCCCTTAGCTCTGGAAACACCATATATTTT	CASSHSGALSSGNTIYF
NA	TRBV28	TRBJ2-3	once	TGTGCCAGCACCTCCGATACTAGTGGTTATTTCACAGATACGCAGTATTTT	CASTSDTSGYFTDTQYF
TRBD1	TRBV7-2	TRBJ1-3	few	TGTGCCAGCAGCTTAGTGGCAGGGGGCCCCTATGGAAACACCATATATTTT	CASSLVAGGPYGNTIYF
NA	TRBV19	TRBJ2-5	NA	TGTGCCAGGGCCCGGGACAAACAAGAGACCCAGTACTTC	CARARDKQETQYF
NA	TRBV18	TRBJ1-6	NA	TGTGCCAGCTCACCAGTCCAGGGCTCCTATAATTCACCCCTCCACTTT	CASSPVQGSYNSPLHF
TRBD2	TRBV5-1	TRBJ2-3	NA	TGCGCCAGCAGCGCAAGCGGGAGTGACACAGATACGCAGTATTTT	CASSASGSDTDTQYF
TRBD2	TRBV5-5	TRBJ2-7	NA	TGTGCCAGCAGCCTAGGCCTAGCGGGACTCGGTTACGAGCAGTACTTC	CASSLGLAGLGYEQYF
TRBD1	TRBV5-6	TRBJ2-2	once	TGTGCCAGCAGCTCAATACAGGGGGCTTCCTTCGGGGAGCTGTTTTTT	CASSSIQGASFGELFF
NA	TRBV5-1	TRBJ1-4	NA	TGCGCCAGCAGCTTGGGCCGGTCCCTCCCTAATGAAAAACTGTTTTTT	CASSLGRSLPNEKLFF
NA	TRBV19	TRBJ2-7	NA	TGTGCCAGTAGTCCGGGGAGTTTCTACGAGCAGTACTTC	CASSPGSFYEQYF
NA	TRBV19	TRBJ1-2	NA	TGTGCCAGTAGTTCCAACAGAGGACAAGGGGGCTACACCTTC	CASSSNRGQGGYTF
NA	TRBV5-1	TRBJ2-6	NA	TGCGCCAGCAGCTTGGCTCCGTCTGGGGCCAACGTCCTGACTTTC	CASSLAPSGANVLTF
TRBD2	TRBV6-5	TRBJ2-1	NA	TGTGCCAGCAGCCGGACTAGCGGCAGTTACAATGAGCAGTTCTTC	CASSRTSGSYNEQFF
NA	TRBV7-2	TRBJ2-1	NA	TGTGCCAGCAGCTTAGGTCGGGGACTCTACAATGAGCAGTTCTTC	CASSLGRGLYNEQFF
TRBD1	TRBV4-3	TRBJ1-4	NA	TGCGCCAGCAGCCAAGATTTAGGACAGGGAAATGAAAAACTGTTTTTT	CASSQDLGQGNEKLFF
NA	TRBV19	TRBJ1-1	NA	TGTGCCAGTAGGACAGGCGAACGGAACACTGAAGCTTTCTTT	CASRTGERNTEAFF
NA	TRBV28	TRBJ1-1	NA	TGTGCCAGCAGCTTTGGGGCGGTGGACACTGAAGCTTTCTTT	CASSFGAVDTEAFF
NA	TRBV7-3	TRBJ1-3	NA	TGTGCCAGCAGCCTAGCCGGGGGAACTGGAAACACCATATATTTT	CASSLAGGTGNTIYF
TRBD2	TRBV2	TRBJ2-5	NA	TGTGCCAGCAGGGAACTAGCGGGATCCGGAGAGACCCAGTACTTC	CASRELAGSGETQYF
NA	TRBV20-1	TRBJ1-2	once	TGCAGTGCTAGTCGCGGCGGAGCGCCGTCTAACTATGGCTACACCTTC	CSASRGGAPSNYGYTF